This T cell receptor (beta chain) was recorded in a study of vaccination and CD4 T cells after COVID-19. For this clonotype: What it binds is not known.

Treatment noted: roughly 11-day PBMC culture with coronavirus spike peptide pools or control peptides (ViraFEST assay). The CDR3 runs 15 residues. Per germline, CDR1 MNHNS and CDR2 SASEGT. Trimming at V came to 1 base and at J to 4 bases, leaving 5 bases not matched to a gene. The study sequenced cultured CD4+ T cell DNA using the Oncomine TCR Beta short-read assay. Genomic DNA from cultured CD4+ T cells was extracted. MiXCR, run by TCRdb on the PCR reads, gives a single entry per CDR3 protein. The repertoire includes about 15,000 distinct CDR3 sequences, around 60% of them detected once, and 6.2% sits in the top ten.

The chain recombines TRBV6-1 with TRBJ1-2; 8 bases are a match to TRBD1. Source material: CD4+ T cells from blood, cultured in vitro. The TCR originated in a human donor who had recovered from COVID-19. CDR3 region: CASSEGAGGIYGYTF. DNA for the CDR3: TGTGCCAGCAGTGAAGGGGCAGGGGGCATCTATGGCTACACCTTC.